These 4 T cell receptor beta chains were all obtained from the same sample, sequenced in a study of T cell changes during pregnancy in multiple sclerosis. Some clones are missing from TCRdb's copy, which holds only in-frame ones; the method was immunoSEQ multiplex PCR. The data show some 51,000 clones, almost 95% seen once. Sequences were derived from CD8+ T cells from peripheral blood mononuclear cells, sampled in the first trimester of pregnancy. These receptors were taken from a female donor with multiple sclerosis, enrolled in a pregnancy study.

The V call is TRBV6-4, the J call TRBJ1-2; D is uncertain. CDR1 is MRHNA and CDR2 is SNTAGT in the germline V gene. There are 13 residues in the CDR3. Trimming shortened V by 5 bases and J by 1 base, and 8 bases separated the two germline ends. This chain's CDR3 is CASSPGDNYGYTF. The CDR3 DNA is TGTGCCAGCAGTCCCGGGGATAACTATGGCTACACCTTC.

V and J are TRBV7-9 and TRBJ1-3; a weak D match, TRBD1 (5 bases). Trimming shortened V by 5 bases and J by 11 bases, and 16 bases separated the two germline ends. CDR1 is SEHNR, CDR2 FQNEAQ, per germline (reference sequence). CDR3 length: 13 amino acids. The CDR3 sequence: CASSHQQDDAIYF. DNA of the CDR3: TGTGCCAGCAGCCATCAACAGGACGACGCCATATATTTT.

The chain couples TRBV4-2 to TRBJ2-3; TRBD2 aligns across 14 bases. This CDR3 is 20 amino acids long. V gave up 0 bases and J gave up 4 bases; unmatched junction bases: 12. From germline, CDR1 is LGHNA and CDR2 YNFKEQ. The CDR3 nucleotides read TGTGCCAGCAGCCAAGATAAGACTAGCGGGAGGGCCATTTCCTCAGATACGCAGTATTTT. It codes for CASSQDKTSGRAISSDTQYF.

The rearrangement uses TRBV30 and TRBJ1-4, with 9 bases identical to TRBD1. Germline lookup yields CDR1 GTSNPN and CDR2 SVGIG (reference sequence). V shed 8 bases and J 6 bases; nucleotides not matched to a gene: 10. The CDR3 covers 14 residues. Here the CDR3 reads CAVPYRGRDEKLFF. The DNA of the CDR3 is TGTGCCGTACCATACAGGGGGCGGGATGAAAAACTGTTTTTT.